These 28 T cell receptor beta chains were all obtained from the same sample, sequenced in a study of Graves' ophthalmopathy and Graves' hyperthyroidism. TCR beta CDR3 amplification used RNA transcripts. An initial RT-PCR round employing HTBI primers preceded a second-round multiplex PCR. TCRdb reprocessed the multiplex PCR reads with MiXCR, giving one entry per CDR3 protein. Of about 1.2 million distinct CDR3 sequences listed, about 36% are singletons. Sequenced: peripheral blood or thyroid tissue (not recorded which). The receptor source for this set is an adult man with Graves' hyperthyroidism.

This clonotype was found many times. The V call is TRBV6-5, the J call TRBJ2-5, with D tentatively TRBD1 (5 bases). The V gene's germline CDR1 is MNHEY and CDR2 SVGAGI. This CDR3 spans 14 amino acids. The V end was cut by 6 bases, the J end by 4 bases, with 15 bases between. CDR3 DNA: TGTGCCAGCAGAGCAGCAGGGTGGCGAGAGACCCAGTACTTC. It encodes CASRAAGWRETQYF.

This clonotype was observed at least ten times. The chain has TRBV2 and TRBJ2-2; 7 nucleotides line up with TRBD1. Losses at the gene ends were 6 bases for V and 1 base for J; bases not matched to a gene: 5. Germline assignment: CDR1 SNHLY and CDR2 FYNNEI. This CDR3 has 15 amino acids. The CDR3 reads CASSPGQLNTGELFF. CDR3 coding DNA: TGTGCCAGCAGCCCGGGACAGCTGAACACCGGGGAGCTGTTTTTT. The full variable domain, completed using reference TRBV2 and TRBJ2-2, is EPEVTQTPSHQVTQMGQEVILRCVPISNHLYFYWYRQILGQKVEFLVSFYNNEISEKSEIFDDQFSVERPDGSNFTLKIRSTKLEDSAMYFCASSPGQLNTGELFFGEGSRLTVL.

This clonotype was recorded a few times. The rearrangement uses TRBV12-3 or TRBV12-4 and TRBJ2-7; the match to TRBD1 covers 7 bases. CDR3 length equals 13 residues. J gave up 1 base and V 7 bases, and 4 bases lay outside the gene matches. This CDR3 reads CASNKQGSYEQYF. CDR3 nucleotide sequence: TGTGCCAGCAACAAACAGGGGTCCTACGAGCAGTACTTC.

This clonotype was recorded many times. The rearrangement joins TRBV5-6 to TRBJ1-3; weak D call: TRBD1 (5 bases). Trimming pared 0 bases from V and 0 bases from J, leaving 7 bases between. This CDR3 comprises 15 residues. The germline CDR1 and CDR2 sequences are SGHDT and YYEEEE. CDR3 DNA: TGTGCCAGCAGCTTGGCCAGGGACTCTGGAAACACCATATATTTT. Translated, it gives CASSLARDSGNTIYF.

A single count supports this clonotype. V gene TRBV7-2 combines with J gene TRBJ2-2; D might be TRBD1 (6 bases). Germline lookup yields CDR1 SGHTA and CDR2 FQGNSA. The V end was cut by 1 base, the J end by 7 bases, with 10 bases between. This CDR3 comprises 14 residues. The CDR3 here is CASSLGWTVGELFF. CDR3 DNA sequence: TGTGCCAGCAGCTTAGGATGGACAGTCGGGGAGCTGTTTTTT.

The chain joins TRBV7-2 to TRBJ2-5; D perhaps matches TRBD1 (5 bases). The CDR3 length is 14 residues. The V gene lost 4 bases and the J gene lost 5 bases, with 14 bases spanning the gap. The V gene's germline CDR1 is SGHTA and CDR2 FQGNSA. The CDR3 protein is CASSSGAGLETQYF. CDR3 coding DNA: TGTGCCAGCAGCTCAGGTGCAGGGCTGGAGACCCAGTACTTC.

This clonotype was found once. In this CDR3 the conserved last residue, phenylalanine or tryptophan, is missing, so a read error is likely. Because the CDR3's place on the DNA is in doubt, the DNA is left out and the CDR3 is given as listed by TCRdb. This chain joins TRBV15 and TRBJ2-6; the table's D call, TRBD2, was not checked against the DNA. From germline, CDR1 is LNHNV and CDR2 YYDKDF (reference sequence). Counting both end residues, the CDR3 totals 15 amino acids. CDR3 residues: CATRTGLAGAQSPNT.

This clonotype was seen ten or more times. This chain uses TRBV2 with TRBJ2-5; D is unresolved. Germline assignment: CDR1 SNHLY and CDR2 FYNNEI. The CDR3 spans 15 residues. With 2 bases removed from V and 0 bases from J, the gap between germline ends came to 10 bases. The CDR3 DNA reads as TGTGCCAGCAGTGAAATAGACAACAACCAAGAGACCCAGTACTTC. Translated, it gives CASSEIDNNQETQYF.

V usage is TRBV5-1 and J usage is TRBJ1-1; D perhaps matches TRBD1 (6 bases). Germline CDR1 SGHRS, CDR2 YFSETQ. The CDR3 totals 16 residues. Trimming took 0 bases from V and 4 from J, leaving 16 bases between them. CDR3 region: CASSLARDILRTEAFF. The CDR3 nucleotides are TGCGCCAGCAGCTTGGCGAGGGACATTCTACGCACTGAAGCTTTCTTT.

Note on this clonotype: Relative to the germline gene, one junction end is altered; a read error may explain this. The chain links TRBV11-2 to TRBJ1-5; D gene unclear. The CDR3 spans 23 residues. In germline, CDR1 is SGHAT, CDR2 FQNNGV. The CDR3 here is CATSSSGVCHTHDALCSNQPQHF. The CDR3 DNA sequence: TGTGCCACCAGCTCCTCTGGGGTTTGCCACACTCATGATGCACTGTGTAGCAATCAGCCCCAGCATTTT.

This chain joins TRBV5-1 and TRBJ2-2; a weak D match, TRBD1 (6 bases). V was cut by 3 bases and J by 5 bases, with 17 bases left in between. This CDR3 region has 16 residues. CDR1 is SGHRS, CDR2 YFSETQ, per germline. CDR3 region: CASSSRGRERTGELFF. For the CDR3, the DNA is TGCGCCAGCAGCTCCAGGGGCAGGGAAAGGACCGGGGAGCTGTTTTTT.

This clonotype was recorded at least ten times. The chain combines TRBV5-5 with TRBJ1-4; no clear D gene. The CDR3 contains 15 residues. V lost 6 bases and J lost 7, with 19 bases in between. Looked up from germline, CDR1 is SGHKS and CDR2 is YYEKEE (reference sequence). CDR3: CASTDTRGLSEKLFF. The CDR3 coding sequence is TGTGCCAGCACCGACACCCGAGGGCTAAGTGAAAAACTGTTTTTT.

This clonotype was seen many times. The chain employs TRBV10-3 and TRBJ1-1; D unclear. Per germline, CDR1 ENHRY and CDR2 SYGVKD. Trimming cost V 7 bases and J 4 bases, with 10 bases left between them. The CDR3 consists of 12 residues. This chain's CDR3 is CAIMGFGTEAFF. The CDR3 DNA sequence: TGTGCCATCATGGGGTTCGGCACTGAAGCTTTCTTT.

The V and J genes are TRBV7-9 and TRBJ1-2, with 12 bases aligning to TRBD1. V trimming: 5 bases; J trimming: 8 bases; junction bases outside the gene matches: 12. From germline, CDR1 is SEHNR and CDR2 FQNEAQ (reference sequence). The CDR3 consists of 16 residues. The CDR3 coding sequence is TGTGCCAGCAGCCTAGACCGGGACAGGGGGCGAGGAGGCTACACCTTC. It specifies CASSLDRDRGRGGYTF.

The chain employs TRBV7-2 and TRBJ1-2; 9 nucleotides match TRBD1. Losses at the gene ends were 5 bases for V and 10 bases for J; bases not matched to a gene: 5. The V gene's germline CDR1 is SGHTA and CDR2 FQGNSA. The CDR3 contains 12 residues. CDR3 amino acids: CASSQGQGYYTF. CDR3 bases: TGTGCCAGCAGCCAGGGACAGGGTTACTACACCTTC.

The chain carries TRBV5-6 and TRBJ1-2; D is ambiguous. This CDR3 region has 12 residues. The V end was cut by 0 bases, the J end by 10 bases, with 10 bases between. CDR1 is SGHDT, CDR2 YYEEEE, per germline. The chain's CDR3 is CASSLGWGDYTF. DNA for the CDR3: TGTGCCAGCAGCTTGGGTTGGGGAGACTACACCTTC.

CDR3 DNA sequence: TGTGCCAGCCGGGCCCCCCGCGACACTGAAGCTTTCTTT. Its protein is CASRAPRDTEAFF. The rearrangement joins TRBV6-2 or TRBV6-3 to TRBJ1-1; unclear D gene. With 8 bases removed from V and 3 bases from J, the gap between germline ends came to 13 bases. The CDR3 consists of 13 residues. Germline V CDR1 and CDR2: MNHEY, SVGEGT.

This chain connects TRBV2 to TRBJ1-2; 8 nucleotides agree with TRBD1. This CDR3 is built from 14 residues. V gave up 7 bases and J gave up 6 bases; unmatched junction bases: 10. Germline loops: CDR1 SNHLY, CDR2 FYNNEI. The CDR3 region is CASKLDRAQDGYTF. The CDR3 DNA reads as TGTGCCAGCAAGCTGGACAGGGCTCAGGATGGCTACACCTTC.

This clonotype was detected ten times or more. A read error may produce the germline difference seen at one junction end. This chain connects TRBV24-1 to TRBJ1-2; D is ambiguous. The germline gives CDR1 KGHDR, CDR2 SFDVKD. This CDR3 is 15 amino acids long. This CDR3 is CATSDNREGTGGYAF. The CDR3 region has the DNA TGTGCCACCAGTGACAACAGAGAAGGTACTGGAGGCTACGCCTTC.

The table lists this clonotype with a few counts. The chain uses TRBV29-1 and TRBJ2-2; D possibly corresponds to TRBD2 (6 bases). Per the germline V gene, CDR1 is SQVTM and CDR2 is ANQGSEA. The CDR3 spans 15 residues. Trimming cost V 7 bases and J 4 bases, with 19 bases left between them. The CDR3 spells CSAPRSGGVTGELFF. The CDR3, as DNA: TGCAGCGCCCCACGGAGTGGAGGGGTCACCGGGGAGCTGTTTTTT.

The DNA for the CDR3 is TGTGCCAGCAGCTCTAGCGGGAGCTTCGCCTACGAGCAGTACTTC. Translation gives CASSSSGSFAYEQYF. The chain has TRBV5-6 and TRBJ2-7, with TRBD2 identical over 10 bases. V was clipped by 3 bases and J by 2 bases; unmatched bases: 5. Germline V gene data show CDR1 as SGHDT and CDR2 as YYEEEE. The CDR3 has 15 amino acids.

The chain uses TRBV11-2 and TRBJ2-5; 10 bases fit TRBD2. V dropped 3 bases and J dropped 3; count of bases not matched to a gene: 7. The CDR3 loop spans 16 amino acids. CDR1 and CDR2 from the germline V gene are SGHAT and FQNNGV. The CDR3 loop reads CASSFRFLAGEETQYF. CDR3 nucleotide sequence: TGTGCCAGCAGCTTCCGGTTTCTAGCGGGAGAAGAGACCCAGTACTTC.

This clonotype was recorded many times. This rearrangement joins TRBV7-8 to TRBJ2-5, with D unclear. From germline, CDR1 is SGHVS and CDR2 FQNEAQ. CDR3 length: 15 amino acids. Trimming removed 5 bases at V and 0 bases at J, with 13 bases between. This chain's CDR3 is CASSTTGRYQETQYF. The CDR3 DNA reads as TGTGCCAGCAGCACGACGGGCAGGTACCAAGAGACCCAGTACTTC.

In DNA form, the CDR3 reads TGCGCCAGCAGCCAAGATAAGGGGAATCAGCCCCAGCATTTT. Translation: CASSQDKGNQPQHF. The rearrangement links TRBV4-3 to TRBJ1-5, with a tentative D call TRBD1 (5 bases). The V gene lost 0 bases and the J gene lost 4 bases, with 7 bases spanning the gap. Germline assignment: CDR1 LGHNA and CDR2 YSLEER. This CDR3 contains 14 residues.

This clonotype was picked up many times. The chain uses TRBV19 and TRBJ1-2; 8 bases agree with TRBD1. Germline CDR1 is LNHDA and CDR2 is SQIVND (reference sequence). V lost 5 bases to trimming and J lost 8 bases; unmatched junction nucleotides: 7. The CDR3 is 13 amino acids. CDR3: CASSPWTGTGYTF. DNA of the CDR3: TGTGCCAGTAGTCCCTGGACAGGGACGGGCTACACCTTC.

This clonotype was observed a few times. The gene calls are TRBV10-3 and TRBJ1-1; D is ambiguous. Trimming took 4 bases from V and 4 from J, leaving 10 bases between them. The length of the CDR3 is 13 residues. Germline V gene lookup returns CDR1 ENHRY and CDR2 SYGVKD. The DNA of the CDR3 is TGTGCCATCAGTGCCCGGGAAGGCACTGAAGCTTTCTTT. Residues: CAISAREGTEAFF.

This clonotype has ten or more counts. The V and J genes are TRBV5-1 and TRBJ2-7, with TRBD1 matching 10 bases. V was clipped by 0 bases and J by 3 bases; unmatched bases: 3. CDR1 and CDR2 (germline): SGHRS, YFSETQ. CDR3 length: 15 amino acids. Written as DNA, the CDR3 is TGCGCCAGCAGCTTGGGGACAGGGGGAATCTACGAGCAGTACTTC. It encodes CASSLGTGGIYEQYF.

The chain has TRBV30 and TRBJ2-6, with 10 bases that match TRBD1. This CDR3 is built from 14 residues. With 1 base clipped from V and 8 bases from J, the junction kept 2 bases outside the gene matches. CDR1 GTSNPN and CDR2 SVGIG come from the germline V gene (reference sequence). The CDR3, as DNA: TGTGCCTGGAGTGGGACAGGGGGAACCAACGTCCTGACTTTC. Its translation is CAWSGTGGTNVLTF. Full variable domain (outside the CDR3, taken from reference TRBV30 and TRBJ2-6): SQTIHQWPATLVQPVGSPLSLECTVEGTSNPNLYWYRQAAGRGLQLLFYSVGIGQISSEVPQNLSASRPQDRQFILSSKKLLLSDSGFYLCAWSGTGGTNVLTFGAGSRLTVL.